Listed here is a single TCR beta chain. This same CDR3 is encoded by further DNA sequences in the sample. This sample is part of a study of blood T cell repertoires in COVID-19. Whole-study context: Italy, Spain and the United States were the sources of the convalescent and acute COVID-19 samples. T cells, B-cell-depleted T cells, or PBMCs supplied cDNA or gDNA.

The CDR3 covers 15 residues. The germline CDR1 and CDR2 sequences are SGHRS and YFSETQ. Trimming removed 4 bases at V and 0 bases at J, with 10 bases between. Per the original data handling: Reference gene primer amplification gave estimated nucleated cell counts. Libraries were prepared by immunoSEQ multiplex PCR; TCRdb keeps only in-frame clonotypes and omits some of them. That table gives V, J and clone size, and the DNA gave D and trimming. Here the sample spans some 290,000 clones, under 90% being singletons. What was sequenced was peripheral blood. The chain links TRBV5-1 to TRBJ2-2, with TRBD2 as a possible D gene (6 bases). The TCR comes from a young woman with COVID-19, enrolled during active disease. CDR3 region: CASSPGAANTGELFF. The CDR3 region has the DNA TGCGCCAGCAGCCCGGGAGCCGCGAACACCGGGGAGCTGTTTTTT.